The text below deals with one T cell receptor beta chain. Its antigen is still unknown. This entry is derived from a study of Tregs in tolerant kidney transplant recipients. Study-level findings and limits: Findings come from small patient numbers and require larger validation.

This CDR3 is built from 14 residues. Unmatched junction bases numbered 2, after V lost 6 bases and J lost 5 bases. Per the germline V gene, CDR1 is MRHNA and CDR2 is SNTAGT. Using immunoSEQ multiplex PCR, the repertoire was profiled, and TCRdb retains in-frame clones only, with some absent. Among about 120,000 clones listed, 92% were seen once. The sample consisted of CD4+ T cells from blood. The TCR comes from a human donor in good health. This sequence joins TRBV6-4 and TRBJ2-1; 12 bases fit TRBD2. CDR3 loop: CASSGTSGHNEQFF. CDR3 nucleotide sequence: TGTGCCAGCAGCGGGACTAGCGGGCACAATGAGCAGTTCTTC.